Each of the 7 T cell receptor beta chains below was sequenced from the same sample in a study of cytomegalovirus exposure and HLA in healthy donors. Profiling relied on immunoSEQ multiplex PCR, and the TCRdb table lists in-frame clones only, not all of them. Here the sample spans approximately 150,000 clones, over 80% being singletons. The sequencing sample was made of PBMCs. The receptors come from a man aged 30 to 39 in good health and CMV-seropositive.

This clone appeared a single time. V gene TRBV5-1 combines with J gene TRBJ2-7, with 11 positions matching TRBD1. V shed 4 bases, J shed 1 base, and the junction held 4 bases outside the gene matches. This CDR3 comprises 15 residues. Germline CDR1 reads SGHRS; CDR2 reads YFSETQ. The CDR3 DNA sequence: TGCGCCAGCAGCGCCGGGACAGGGGGATCCTACGAGCAGTACTTC. Translated: CASSAGTGGSYEQYF. The whole variable domain, remainder taken from reference TRBV5-1 and TRBJ2-7, is KAGVTQTPRYLIKTRGQQVTLSCSPISGHRSVSWYQQTPGQGLQFLFEYFSETQRNKGNFPGRFSGRQFSNSRSEMNVSTLELGDSALYLCASSAGTGGSYEQYFGPGTRLTVT.

The CDR3 is CASGYLDRADYGYTF. The CDR3 DNA is TGTGCCAGCGGATATTTGGACAGGGCTGACTATGGCTACACCTTC. V is TRBV27 and J is TRBJ1-2, with TRBD1 identical over 8 bases. The J segment lost 3 bases and the V segment lost 8 bases, leaving 11 bases of the junction unmatched. The CDR3 length is 15 residues. From germline, CDR1 is MNHEY and CDR2 SMNVEV (reference sequence).

The rearrangement links TRBV7-9 to TRBJ2-7; D is perhaps TRBD1 (6 bases). The CDR3 covers 14 residues. Germline CDR1 and CDR2: SEHNR and FQNEAQ (reference sequence). Trimming removed 3 bases at V and 0 bases at J, with 9 bases between. CDR3 nucleotide sequence: TGTGCCAGCAGCTTGCCAGGGGTCTCCTACGAGCAGTACTTC. This encodes CASSLPGVSYEQYF.

This clone was picked up a small number of times. The chain is built from TRBV2 and TRBJ2-5; 16 bases map to TRBD2. This CDR3 spans 19 amino acids. Germline CDR1 is SNHLY and CDR2 is FYNNEI. V lost 6 bases, J lost 0 bases, and 10 bases stayed unmatched. CDR3 amino acids: CASSGPGTSGGEYQETQYF. The CDR3 DNA sequence: TGTGCCAGCAGCGGACCCGGGACTAGCGGGGGGGAGTACCAAGAGACCCAGTACTTC.

The rearrangement joins TRBV7-9 to TRBJ2-3; D might be TRBD2 (6 bases). The V gene's germline CDR1 is SEHNR and CDR2 FQNEAQ (reference sequence). The CDR3 length is 14 residues. The V and J ends lost 3 bases and 0 bases respectively, with 7 bases between them. The CDR3 protein is CASSLSGSTDTQYF. In nucleotides, the CDR3 is TGTGCCAGCAGCTTGAGCGGGAGCACAGATACGCAGTATTTT.

J is TRBJ1-2 and V is TRBV27, with D maybe TRBD1 (6 bases). CDR3 length: 13 amino acids. CDR1 and CDR2 (germline): MNHEY, SMNVEV (reference sequence). V lost 2 bases to trimming and J lost 2 bases, with 6 bases between them. In DNA, the CDR3 is TGTGCCAGCAGTTTAGGACAGAACTATGGCTACACCTTC. Translating it yields CASSLGQNYGYTF.

The V call is TRBV2, the J call TRBJ2-3; 12 nucleotides match TRBD2. Trimming removed 7 bases from V and 4 bases from J; junction bases left unmatched: 6. There are 15 residues in the CDR3. The germline V gene has CDR1 SNHLY and CDR2 FYNNEI. CDR3 residues: CASMIGLAGSDTQYF. CDR3 nucleotides: TGTGCCAGCATGATTGGACTAGCGGGATCAGATACGCAGTATTTT.